These 21 T cell receptor beta chains originate from one sample sequenced in a study of long-term antiretroviral therapy in people with HIV. The run of the v3.0 immunoSEQ assay was at survey level. Produced via immunoSEQ multiplex PCR; TCRdb's table is partial and in-frame only. This table has some 16,000 clones, around four fifths appearing once. The sample in question was unsorted PBMCs, obtained roughly 2.1 years before starting antiretroviral therapy. These TCRs come from a man aged 30 to 39 with HIV.

This clone was found once. V is TRBV9 and J is TRBJ2-5; D is undetermined. Trimming shortened V by 0 bases and J by 1 base, and 4 bases separated the two germline ends. The V gene's germline CDR1 is SGDLS and CDR2 YYNGEE. The CDR3 loop spans 13 amino acids. CDR3 sequence (DNA): TGTGCCAGCAGCGTAGGTCTCCAAGAGACCCAGTACTTC. Protein product: CASSVGLQETQYF.

V usage is TRBV4-1 and J usage is TRBJ2-7, with 8 bases that match TRBD2. The CDR3 totals 15 residues. The V gene end was trimmed by 4 bases and the J gene end by 6 bases; junction bases not matched to a gene: 11. Germline V CDR1 and CDR2: MGHRA, YSYEKL. The CDR3 DNA is TGCGCCAGCAGCCCAAATGTGGGCGGGAGGCCCGAGCAGTACTTC. As protein: CASSPNVGGRPEQYF.

The chain carries TRBV7-9 and TRBJ1-1, with unresolved D. V lost 5 bases and J 1 base, leaving 8 bases between the germline ends. Germline V gene sequence: CDR1 SEHNR, CDR2 FQNEAQ (reference sequence). The CDR3 loop spans 13 amino acids. The CDR3 loop is CASSNLGNTEAFF. Here the CDR3 DNA reads TGTGCCAGCAGCAACCTGGGGAACACTGAAGCTTTCTTT. The complete variable domain, with remaining parts taken from reference TRBV7-9 and TRBJ1-1, reads DTGVSQNPRHKITKRGQNVTFRCDPISEHNRLYWYRQTLGQGPEFLTYFQNEAQLEKSRLLSDRFSAERPKGSFSTLEIQRTEQGDSAMYLCASSNLGNTEAFFGQGTRLTVV.

The CDR3 spells CASSFPGQGQFF. CDR3 in DNA: TGTGCCAGCAGCTTCCCGGGACAGGGACAATTCTTC. The J gene is TRBJ2-1, the V gene TRBV11-2; 9 bases align to TRBD1. CDR1 SGHAT and CDR2 FQNNGV come from the germline V gene. The junction had 7 bases not matched to a gene; V was cut back by 3 bases and J by 16 bases. The CDR3 spans 12 residues.

This clone occurred a few times. This sequence joins TRBV10-1 and TRBJ2-1, with 10 bases lining up with TRBD2. V gave up 5 bases and J gave up 1 base; unmatched junction bases: 5. The CDR3 runs to 16 residues. Germline V gene sequence: CDR1 WNHNN, CDR2 SYGVQD (reference sequence). CDR3 residues: CASSNVAGGSYNEQFF. The CDR3 bases are TGCGCCAGCAGTAATGTAGCGGGAGGTTCCTACAATGAGCAGTTCTTC.

The chain combines TRBV6-6 with TRBJ2-1; tentatively, D is TRBD1 (5 bases). Germline-derived CDR1 and CDR2 are MNHNY and SVGAGI (reference sequence). V gave up 3 bases and J gave up 4 bases, with 7 bases separating them. This CDR3 spans 13 amino acids. The CDR3 loop is CASSYRQYNEQFF. The CDR3 nucleotides read TGTGCCAGCAGTTATCGACAGTACAATGAGCAGTTCTTC.

In its sample, this clone was seen a few times. The chain carries TRBV14 and TRBJ1-5, with D unclear. The V gene lost 3 bases and the J gene lost 7 bases, with 10 bases spanning the gap. The CDR3 covers 13 residues. Per germline, CDR1 SGHDN and CDR2 FVKESK. The CDR3 DNA reads as TGTGCCAGCAGCCAGGACGTAGCCCAGCCCCAGCATTTT. Translating gives CASSQDVAQPQHF.

The J gene is TRBJ1-1, the V gene TRBV20-1; possible D gene TRBD1, 5 bases. Trimming left V 4 bases short and J 8 bases short, with 8 bases between. Germline CDR1 reads DFQATT; CDR2 reads SNEGSKA (reference sequence). There are 10 residues in the CDR3. In DNA form, the CDR3 reads TGCAGTGCTACAGGGACCGAAGCTTTCTTT. This sequence encodes CSATGTEAFF.

The rearrangement uses TRBV5-6 and TRBJ1-1, with unresolved D. Trimming took 0 bases from V and 1 from J, leaving 7 bases between them. Germline assignment: CDR1 SGHDT and CDR2 YYEEEE. The CDR3 spans 14 residues. The CDR3 sequence: CASSLVAANTEAFF. CDR3 nucleotide sequence: TGTGCCAGCAGCTTGGTTGCGGCGAACACTGAAGCTTTCTTT.

The chain links TRBV19 to TRBJ2-1; 7 bases match TRBD1. The length of the CDR3 is 14 residues. V lost 6 bases and J lost 9; bases outside the gene matches: 11. Germline V gene sequence: CDR1 LNHDA, CDR2 SQIVND (reference sequence). CDR3 DNA sequence: TGTGCCAGTAGATCGGGACAGCCCATTAGTGAGCAGTTCTTC. Amino acids: CASRSGQPISEQFF.

This rearrangement joins TRBV25-1 to TRBJ1-4; unclear D gene. The V end was cut by 1 base, the J end by 7 bases, with 10 bases between. The germline V gene encodes CDR1 MGHDK and CDR2 SYGVNS. This CDR3 region has 14 residues. The CDR3 here is CASSEFRDGEKLFF. The CDR3 coding sequence is TGTGCCAGCAGTGAATTTAGGGATGGTGAAAAACTGTTTTTT.

The J gene is TRBJ2-7, the V gene TRBV7-2; TRBD2 matches 11 bases. The V segment lost 6 bases and the J segment 4 bases; nucleotides outside the gene matches: 8. The CDR3 is 15 amino acids. The germline gives CDR1 SGHTA, CDR2 FQGNSA. CDR3 nucleotide sequence: TGTGCCAGCAGGGTCACTAGCGGGAGTATATACGAGCAGTACTTC. This codes for CASRVTSGSIYEQYF.

This clone was counted only a few times. The J gene is TRBJ2-5, the V gene TRBV29-1; 7 bases are shared with TRBD2. The CDR3 has 15 residues. Germline V gene data show CDR1 as SQVTM and CDR2 as ANQGSEA. The ends lost 0 bases at V and 2 bases at J; junction bases unmatched: 6. The CDR3 nucleotides read TGCAGCGTTGAAGAATCAGCGGGAAGACAAGAGACCCAGTACTTC. It codes for CSVEESAGRQETQYF.

This sequence joins TRBV18 and TRBJ1-1; D is perhaps TRBD1 (5 bases). CDR3 length: 15 amino acids. Per the germline V gene, CDR1 is KGHSH and CDR2 is LQKENI. Trimming removed 3 bases from V and 1 base from J, with 12 bases in between. This CDR3 is CASSPSRVENTEAFF. The CDR3 nucleotides are TGTGCCAGCTCACCGTCCAGGGTAGAGAACACTGAAGCTTTCTTT.

The chain combines TRBV4-2 with TRBJ2-2; TRBD2 matches at 7 bases. Looked up from germline, CDR1 is LGHNA and CDR2 is YNFKEQ. The CDR3 totals 15 residues. V shed 1 base and J 1 base; nucleotides not matched to a gene: 0. The CDR3 DNA is TGTGCCAGCAGCCAAGCGGGAGGGAACACCGGGGAGCTGTTTTTT. Amino acids: CASSQAGGNTGELFF.

The CDR3 DNA reads as TGTGCCAGCAGCTTAGGGCCGACAGGGGGCAACACCGGGGAGCTGTTTTTT. Translation gives CASSLGPTGGNTGELFF. V gene TRBV7-6 combines with J gene TRBJ2-2; 10 nucleotides line up with TRBD1. This CDR3 has 17 amino acids. Trimming removed 1 base from V and 2 bases from J; junction bases left unmatched: 4. The germline gives CDR1 SGHVS, CDR2 FNYEAQ.

The chain carries TRBV7-2 and TRBJ2-5, with 10 positions matching TRBD2. The CDR3 loop spans 15 amino acids. CDR1 is SGHTA and CDR2 is FQGNSA in the germline V gene. With V trimmed by 5 bases and J by 9 bases, 12 bases remained unmatched. The CDR3 spells CASSVGTSVEGAQYF. The CDR3 nucleotides are TGTGCCAGCAGCGTCGGGACTAGCGTTGAAGGTGCCCAGTACTTC.

This chain links TRBV7-9 with TRBJ1-1; weak D call: TRBD1 (6 bases). The CDR3 is made up of 14 amino acids. The germline V gene has CDR1 SEHNR and CDR2 FQNEAQ (reference sequence). Between the trimmed V and J ends, which lost 3 bases and 6 bases, there was a span of 14 bases. The CDR3: CASSFPGESAEAFF. In DNA form, the CDR3 reads TGTGCCAGCAGCTTCCCAGGGGAATCGGCTGAAGCTTTCTTT.

The rearrangement joins TRBV4-3 to TRBJ2-2, with unresolved D. The V and J ends lost 0 bases and 0 bases respectively, with 8 bases between them. Germline CDR1 is LGHNA and CDR2 is YSLEER. The CDR3 loop spans 16 amino acids. The CDR3 nucleotides are TGCGCCAGCAGCCAAGAGACGAACGCGAACACCGGGGAGCTGTTTTTT. This gives the protein CASSQETNANTGELFF.

The chain combines TRBV19 with TRBJ1-2; D not certain. Trimming shortened V by 1 base and J by 3 bases, and 9 bases separated the two germline ends. In germline, CDR1 is LNHDA, CDR2 SQIVND (reference sequence). This CDR3 has 14 amino acids. The CDR3 is CASSIVRGDYGYTF. CDR3 nucleotide sequence: TGTGCCAGTAGTATAGTCCGGGGTGACTATGGCTACACCTTC.

V and J are TRBV5-1 and TRBJ2-7; TRBD2 aligns across 10 bases. Unmatched junction bases numbered 6, after V lost 1 base and J lost 2 bases. Germline V gene data show CDR1 as SGHRS and CDR2 as YFSETQ. This CDR3 has 16 amino acids. Here the CDR3 DNA reads TGCGCCAGCAGCTTGACCTTAGCGGGGGGTGCCTACGAGCAGTACTTC. Encoded protein: CASSLTLAGGAYEQYF.